The source of this T cell receptor (beta chain) is a study of blood T cells in healthy people across ages (dated by TCRdb to 2015 to 2017). For the wider study: In model experiments, template switching captured roughly one uniquely barcoded TCR beta cDNA molecule for every two T cells. To track age-related changes in TCR beta repertoire diversity, the study relied on deep sequencing normalized with unique cDNA molecular identifiers. The study analyzed two additional independent replicas of 1 million unique cDNA reads from the same blood draw for two donors, one aged 18 to 29 and one aged 80 or older. The donors were split into four age groups: young (average 16 years), middle-aged (roughly 42), aged (approximately 60) and long-lived (approximately 89). To avoid experimental bias, donors of different ages were spread randomly across the sequencing lanes.

In the case of this clonotype: Its recognized antigen is unknown. No much larger clonotype is one base removed from it; base qualities were not supplied.

The method was 5' RACE. For sequencing, an Illumina HiSeq 2500 was employed. The second PCR ran for about 7 to 11 cycles and used a J-beta primer mix along with a sample-barcoded 5' primer. A template-switch 5' adaptor carrying 12 random nucleotides introduced a unique molecular identifier onto each TCR beta cDNA molecule. At least 2.5 million CDR3-containing paired-end reads were obtained from each sample. All of the RNA was converted into first-strand cDNA using the Mint cDNA synthesis kit, with a TRBC-specific oligonucleotide serving as the primer. Following uracil-DNA glycosylase treatment, a first 18-cycle PCR with universal primers M1SS and BC2_uni_R was performed on all cDNA. The authors processed their data as follows. Each sample was normalized by randomly selecting 1 million high-quality reads, each carrying a distinct molecular identifier. Reads with shared molecular identifiers were discarded instead of being binned into consensus sequences. MiTCR, with a Q25 quality threshold and the strictest error-elimination algorithm, was used for CDR3 identification, clonotype clustering and error correction. A nonparametric unseen species model with Euler transformation was used to estimate lower-bound total TCR beta diversity. TCRdb trimmed the raw reads at Q25, called clones with MiXCR and kept productive beta chains. Rows with a matching CDR3 protein are joined into one entry that keeps the most common DNA and genes. What appears here as the V and J calls and clone size reflects TCRdb's work, not the paper's. The sample table shows hundreds of thousands of distinct CDR3 sequences, and approximately 60% are seen once. Of the sample, roughly 26% is held by the ten largest clones.

Broader findings and caveats from the paper: As age increased, observed TCR beta diversity per million T cells dropped in a roughly linear way, and a significant reduction was already evident by age roughly 40. Total diversity estimates from one million sequenced T cells were considered lower bounds and underestimates. The percentage of naive T cells measured by flow cytometry correlated strongly with observed TCR beta diversity. Compared with the aged group, the long-lived group had more naive CD4+ T cells, fewer expanded clones and increased TCR diversity, a pattern suggesting age selection. Because donor CMV infection status was unknown, age-related changes in expanded clonotypes were potentially confounded. Since profiling was done on bulk unsorted PBMCs, naive and antigen-experienced compartments could not be conclusively compared.

Systemically healthy Caucasian individuals from Russia, 35 to 40 in total and aged roughly 6 to 100 years, were included as donors. Each donor gave roughly 9 milliliters of peripheral blood, drawn into EDTA-treated Vacutainer tubes. Ficoll-Paque density-gradient centrifugation was used to isolate PBMCs, with at least 6 million per sample. Total RNA was extracted from PBMCs with Trizol reagent, with at least 5.5 micrograms obtained per sample. Naive CD45RAhigh/CD27high T cell percentages were measured by flow cytometry on a PBMC aliquot from every donor. This receptor was taken from a man aged 35 to 55 in good health. Sequenced: blood.

The CDR3 amino acid sequence is: CASSISDTDTQYF. The DNA sequence reads TGTGCCAGCAGCATTAGTGACACAGATACGCAGTATTTT. The rearrangement combines TRBV5-5 with TRBJ2-3; the D gene is unclear. V loses 4 bases, J loses 2 bases, and the germline ends lie 8 bases apart. In the germline V gene (reference sequence), CDR1 corresponds to SGHKS and CDR2 to YYEKEE. The CDR3 starts with the cysteine, ends with the phenylalanine, and has 13 residues. Only the CDR3 DNA stays, 39 bases, in frame from base 1.